Listed below are T cell receptor beta chains from one sample, sequenced in a study of cytomegalovirus exposure and HLA in healthy donors. TCRdb keeps only in-frame clones here, not all; method: immunoSEQ multiplex PCR. The listing contains around 75,000 clones. Sequences were obtained from PBMCs. These receptors came from a boy aged 10-17 years in good health and CMV-seronegative. The CDR3 runs from the conserved cysteine through the conserved F or W. A D gene is named only where the DNA matches it firmly.

j_call v_call d_call cdr3_nt cdr3_aa
TRBJ1-6 TRBV6-1 . TGTGCCAGCAGATTACAAGTTAATTCACCCCTCCACTTT CASRLQVNSPLHF
TRBJ2-7 TRBV9 . TGTGCCAGCAGCGTACGAGGGCTCCTAGACGAGCAGTACTTC CASSVRGLLDEQYF
TRBJ2-5 TRBV5-1 . TGCGCCAGCAGCTTCACGGGCAGGGAAGAGACCCAGTACTTC CASSFTGREETQYF
TRBJ1-1 TRBV19 . TGTGCCAGTAGTATGGAGAGGGTCACTGAAGCTTTCTTT CASSMERVTEAFF
TRBJ2-6 TRBV4-1 TRBD1 TGCGCCAGCAGCCCTGGACAGGCGAGGTCTGGGGCCAACGTCCTGACTTTC CASSPGQARSGANVLTF
TRBJ1-1 TRBV29-1 TRBD1 TGCAGCGCCGGTAAAAGGGGGCCGAACACTGAAGCTTTCTTT CSAGKRGPNTEAFF
TRBJ1-2 TRBV2 . TGTGCCAGCAGTGAATCTTCTCCCGCTAACTATGGCTACACCTTC CASSESSPANYGYTF
TRBJ2-1 TRBV25-1 TRBD2 TGTGCCAGCAGTATTACTAGCGGGGGGACCTACAATGAGCAGTTCTTC CASSITSGGTYNEQFF
TRBJ2-1 TRBV9 . TGTGCCAGCAGCTCCGTGGAGAATGAGCAGTTCTTC CASSSVENEQFF
TRBJ1-1 TRBV10-3 TRBD1 TGTGCCATCAGTGACCGGGACAGGAAGAACACTGAAGCTTTCTTT CAISDRDRKNTEAFF
TRBJ1-2 TRBV9 TRBD1 TGTGCCAGCAGCGTAGGGACAGGGGTTAACTATGGCTACACCTTC CASSVGTGVNYGYTF
TRBJ1-2 TRBV30 TRBD1 TGTGCCTGGAGTGTACGCCGGGGACAGACGTTCTATGGCTACACCTTC CAWSVRRGQTFYGYTF
TRBJ2-2 TRBV7-6 . TGTGCCAGCAGCTCGGGACATAGAACCGGGGAGCTGTTTTTT CASSSGHRTGELFF
TRBJ2-1 TRBV6-1 TRBD2 TGTGCCAGCAGCCCGACTAGCGGAGCCAACAATGAGCAGTTCTTC CASSPTSGANNEQFF
TRBJ1-1 TRBV11-1 TRBD1 TGTGCCAGCAGCAGAACCGGGACAGGGAGAGGCACTGAAGCTTTCTTT CASSRTGTGRGTEAFF
TRBJ2-5 TRBV5-1 TRBD2 TGCGCCAGCAGCTTGGACCCTAGCGGGGGAGAGCAGTACTTC CASSLDPSGGEQYF